Below are 24 T cell receptor beta chains sequenced from a single sample in a study of blood T cell repertoires in COVID-19. Repertoires were generated with immunoSEQ multiplex PCR, while TCRdb's copy carries only in-frame clones and drops some. The sample records more than 85,000 clones, roughly 89% being singletons. Specimen: peripheral blood. The receptors stem from a woman between 70 and 85 years old with acute or convalescent COVID-19.

V gene TRBV6-6 combines with J gene TRBJ1-3; no reliable D call. V was clipped by 6 bases and J by 4 bases, with 13 bases between them. Per the germline V gene, CDR1 is MNHNY and CDR2 is SVGAGI (reference sequence). The CDR3 is 14 residues long. The chain's CDR3 is CASRTGEQGNTIYF. CDR3 nucleotide sequence: TGTGCCAGCAGGACGGGAGAACAAGGAAACACCATATATTTT.

V is TRBV10-1 and J is TRBJ2-7; a weak D match, TRBD2 (5 bases). The length of the CDR3 is 15 residues. Deletions cut 0 bases from V and 6 bases from J, with 15 bases between. Germline CDR1 and CDR2: WNHNN and SYGVQD (reference sequence). The CDR3 region has the DNA TGCGCCAGCAGTGAGTCATGGGGATCCGAGGGCGAGCAGTACTTC. It yields the protein CASSESWGSEGEQYF.

The rearrangement uses TRBV29-1 and TRBJ2-3, with a weak D call TRBD2 (5 bases). The germline V gene encodes CDR1 SQVTM and CDR2 ANQGSEA. Trimming removed 7 bases at V and 5 bases at J, with 10 bases between. CDR3 length equals 11 residues. The DNA for the CDR3 is TGCAGCGCCCTTCGGGGAGATACGCAGTATTTT. Amino acid sequence: CSALRGDTQYF.

The chain is built from TRBV2 and TRBJ2-7, with 10 bases identical to TRBD2. J gave up 7 bases and V 5 bases, and 17 bases lay outside the gene matches. Per the germline V gene, CDR1 is SNHLY and CDR2 is FYNNEI. This CDR3 has 17 residues. The DNA of the CDR3 is TGTGCCAGCAGTAGGCCTAGCGGGGGCCCCATGACGTTTGAGCAGTACGTC. This translates into CASSRPSGGPMTFEQYV.

The sample holds one count of this clone. V is TRBV15 and J is TRBJ1-5; 7 positions agree with TRBD1. Per the germline V gene, CDR1 is LNHNV and CDR2 is YYDKDF (reference sequence). CDR3 length equals 14 residues. V trimming: 6 bases; J trimming: 6 bases; junction bases outside the gene matches: 8. The CDR3, as DNA: TGTGCCACCAGTATTGAGGGGGCGGTTCAGCCCCAGCATTTT. Amino acid sequence: CATSIEGAVQPQHF.

This clone came up a few times. The rearrangement uses TRBV28 and TRBJ2-1; the D gene is possibly TRBD2 (5 bases). In germline, CDR1 is MDHEN, CDR2 SYDVKM. The CDR3 is 15 residues long. Trimming left V 7 bases short and J 10 bases short, with 23 bases between. This CDR3 reads CASMERMGLGKEQFF. The DNA for the CDR3 is TGTGCCAGCATGGAGCGGATGGGGTTGGGAAAAGAGCAGTTCTTC.

This chain connects TRBV5-1 to TRBJ1-5; D may be TRBD1 (6 bases). The CDR3 contains 13 residues. CDR1 and CDR2 from the germline V gene are SGHRS and YFSETQ. V was clipped by 4 bases and J by 5 bases, with 10 bases between them. DNA of the CDR3: TGCGCCAGCAGCCGAGCAGGGGATCAGCCCCAGCATTTT. Protein sequence: CASSRAGDQPQHF.

This chain connects TRBV28 to TRBJ2-7; TRBD2 aligns across 10 bases. J was trimmed by 4 bases and V by 4 bases; bases with no gene match: 7. This CDR3 comprises 15 residues. CDR1 is MDHEN and CDR2 is SYDVKM in the germline V gene. The CDR3 spells CASSSASGSRYEQYF. The CDR3 coding sequence is TGTGCCAGCAGTTCGGCTAGCGGGAGTAGGTACGAGCAGTACTTC.

This sequence joins TRBV5-1 and TRBJ1-4; D gene unclear. This CDR3 contains 15 residues. From germline, CDR1 is SGHRS and CDR2 YFSETQ. Trimming removed 0 bases from V and 5 bases from J, with 11 bases in between. As DNA, the CDR3 is TGCGCCAGCAGCTTGGAGCCGGGGTCGAATGAAAAACTGTTTTTT. This sequence encodes CASSLEPGSNEKLFF. Looking up the rest from reference TRBV5-1 and TRBJ1-4 gives the full variable domain: KAGVTQTPRYLIKTRGQQVTLSCSPISGHRSVSWYQQTPGQGLQFLFEYFSETQRNKGNFPGRFSGRQFSNSRSEMNVSTLELGDSALYLCASSLEPGSNEKLFFGSGTQLSVL.

V and J are TRBV6-5 and TRBJ1-2, with D perhaps matching TRBD1 (6 bases). Germline V gene sequence: CDR1 MNHEY, CDR2 SVGAGI. CDR3 length equals 15 residues. The germline V and J ends were trimmed by 2 bases and 1 base, with 11 bases remaining between them. CDR3 coding DNA: TGTGCCAGCAGTTACGGTAGACAGGTTAACTATGGCTACACCTTC. The encoded protein is CASSYGRQVNYGYTF.

V and J are TRBV10-3 and TRBJ2-3; tentatively, D is TRBD2 (7 bases). The CDR3 sequence is 15 residues long. Trimming stripped 3 bases from V and 2 bases from J, with 12 bases between. Germline V gene lookup returns CDR1 ENHRY and CDR2 SYGVKD. CDR3 sequence reads: CAISDKGGNTDTQYF. The DNA of the CDR3 is TGTGCCATCAGTGATAAGGGGGGGAACACAGATACGCAGTATTTT.

V gene TRBV25-1 combines with J gene TRBJ2-5; 9 bases map to TRBD2. Germline V CDR1 and CDR2: MGHDK, SYGVNS. V gave up 0 bases and J gave up 5 bases; unmatched junction bases: 7. This CDR3 comprises 16 residues. The CDR3 DNA is TGTGCCAGCAGTGAATATCGACTAGCGGCTTCTGAGACCCAGTACTTC. This sequence encodes CASSEYRLAASETQYF.

The J gene is TRBJ1-6, the V gene TRBV7-9; D is unresolved. The V gene lost 7 bases and the J gene lost 9 bases, with 19 bases spanning the gap. The CDR3 extends over 15 amino acids. Germline V gives CDR1 SEHNR, CDR2 FQNEAQ (reference sequence). This chain's CDR3 is CASTQGQIGGSPLHF. The CDR3 nucleotides read TGTGCCAGCACCCAAGGCCAAATCGGAGGTTCACCCCTCCACTTT.

This clone was observed a handful of times. The V call is TRBV19, the J call TRBJ2-1, with D perhaps TRBD2 (6 bases). The CDR3 runs 15 residues. The V gene's germline CDR1 is LNHDA and CDR2 SQIVND (reference sequence). V lost 1 base and J lost 2, with 9 bases in between. CDR3 nucleotides: TGTGCCAGTAGTATAGGATCGGGGGCCTACAATGAGCAGTTCTTC. It specifies CASSIGSGAYNEQFF.

This sequence joins TRBV7-9 and TRBJ1-2, with TRBD1 as a possible D gene (5 bases). The ends were cut back, 4 bases at V and 7 bases at J, with 16 bases in the middle. Germline lookup yields CDR1 SEHNR and CDR2 FQNEAQ (reference sequence). This CDR3 is built from 14 residues. This chain's CDR3 is CASSSYFGGSGYTF. The CDR3 bases are TGTGCCAGCAGCTCCTATTTTGGGGGGTCTGGCTACACCTTC.

This clone has more than one count but fewer than ten. The V call is TRBV7-9, the J call TRBJ1-3, with a possible D match to TRBD1 (6 bases). Germline CDR1 reads SEHNR; CDR2 reads FQNEAQ (reference sequence). The CDR3 spans 16 residues. Trimming took off 4 bases at V and 6 bases at J, with 19 bases between the two ends. This CDR3 reads CASSSLLRDKSNTIYF. The CDR3 nucleotides are TGTGCCAGCAGCTCTCTACTCCGGGACAAGTCAAACACCATATATTTT.

V gene TRBV3-1 (or the pseudogene TRBV3-2) combines with J gene TRBJ2-5; 9 bases map to TRBD1. V trimming: 0 bases; J trimming: 4 bases; junction bases outside the gene matches: 6. From germline, CDR1 is LGHDT and CDR2 YNNKEL (reference sequence). The CDR3 is 16 amino acids. CDR3 in DNA: TGTGCCAGCAGCCAAGATGGGACAGGGCAAGGAGAGACCCAGTACTTC. Translating gives CASSQDGTGQGETQYF.

The chain carries TRBV10-2 and TRBJ1-2; no reliable D call. V lost 7 bases to trimming and J lost 2 bases, with 11 bases between them. This CDR3 region has 13 residues. Germline lookup yields CDR1 WSHSY and CDR2 SAAADI. Here the CDR3 DNA reads TGCGCCAGCATATCCTCAGGAAACTATGGCTACACCTTC. Amino acids: CASISSGNYGYTF.

The gene calls are TRBV19 and TRBJ2-3; 9 bases map to TRBD2. The junction had 3 bases not matched to a gene; V was cut back by 5 bases and J by 3 bases. CDR3 length equals 14 residues. CDR1 and CDR2 (germline): LNHDA, SQIVND (reference sequence). CDR3 sequence reads: CASSVSGGTDTQYF. The CDR3 DNA is TGTGCCAGTAGTGTGAGCGGGGGGACAGATACGCAGTATTTT.

J is TRBJ2-2 and V is TRBV19, with TRBD1 as a possible D gene (5 bases). Germline loops: CDR1 LNHDA, CDR2 SQIVND (reference sequence). This CDR3 comprises 15 residues. Deletions cut 9 bases from V and 0 bases from J, with 14 bases between. In nucleotides, the CDR3 is TGTGCCAGCCGCCGTGGGGCAGCGAACACCGGGGAGCTGTTTTTT. This translates into CASRRGAANTGELFF.

The gene calls are TRBV4-1 and TRBJ1-4, with unresolved D. The CDR3 consists of 17 residues. V was pared by 1 base and J by 0 bases, with 12 bases between. CDR1 MGHRA and CDR2 YSYEKL come from the germline V gene. The CDR3 sequence is CASSQAPRGATNEKLFF. CDR3 DNA: TGCGCCAGCAGCCAAGCCCCCCGGGGAGCAACTAATGAAAAACTGTTTTTT.

The chain joins TRBV7-9 to TRBJ2-7; 10 bases are a match to TRBD2. The CDR3 is made up of 14 amino acids. Trimming cost V 2 bases and J 6 bases; bases outside gene matches: 4. The germline CDR1 and CDR2 sequences are SEHNR and FQNEAQ (reference sequence). The CDR3 protein is CASSLTSGTLEQYF. In DNA, the CDR3 is TGTGCCAGCAGCTTAACTAGCGGGACGCTCGAGCAGTACTTC.

V usage is TRBV6-6 and J usage is TRBJ2-7; 11 bases align to TRBD2. Per germline, CDR1 MNHNY and CDR2 SVGAGI (reference sequence). The CDR3 contains 15 residues. Germline trimming cut 2 bases from V and 9 bases from J; bases unmatched to any gene: 9. This CDR3 reads CASSYPGTSGGGQYF. The CDR3, as DNA: TGTGCCAGCAGTTACCCCGGGACTAGCGGAGGGGGGCAGTACTTC.

A few counts support this clone. The chain carries TRBV5-8 and TRBJ1-5, with 10 bases fitting TRBD1. Trimming took 0 bases from V and 3 from J; bases not matched to a gene: 6. The germline V gene encodes CDR1 SGHTS and CDR2 YDEGEE. The CDR3 loop spans 17 amino acids. The CDR3: CASSLGTGTGANQPQHF. The DNA of the CDR3 is TGTGCCAGCAGCTTGGGGACCGGGACAGGGGCCAATCAGCCCCAGCATTTT.